The 13 T cell receptor beta chains below were found in one sample sequenced in a study of T cells in Graves' hyperthyroidism and ophthalmopathy. The TCR beta CDR3 regions underwent amplification using RNA transcripts as the source. The HTBI primer set drove a first-round RT-PCR of the TCR CDR3. In TCRdb, the multiplex PCR reads were re-called with MiXCR into one record per CDR3 protein. The table lists 380,000 or so distinct CDR3 sequences, approximately 14% of them singletons, with about 22% in the top ten. Sequencing was carried out using blood. The receptors here all came from a woman aged 25 to 39 with Graves' hyperthyroidism.

This clonotype was counted only a few times. The chain is built from TRBV5-1 and TRBJ1-2; 11 nucleotides agree with TRBD1. With 3 bases clipped from V and 7 bases from J, the junction kept 5 bases outside the gene matches. This CDR3 spans 14 amino acids. Per the germline V gene, CDR1 is SGHRS and CDR2 is YFSETQ. This chain's CDR3 is CASSYVGQGGGYTF. Here the CDR3 DNA reads TGCGCCAGCAGCTACGTGGGACAGGGGGGTGGCTACACCTTC.

This clonotype came up many times. The chain carries TRBV5-1 and TRBJ2-7; the D gene is possibly TRBD1 (6 bases). There are 15 residues in the CDR3. V shed 0 bases and J shed 5 bases, with 15 bases lying between them. Germline CDR1 and CDR2: SGHRS and YFSETQ. The CDR3 region has the DNA TGCGCCAGCAGCTTGGGACAGGCTCTATCCGACGAGCAGTACTTC. Protein sequence: CASSLGQALSDEQYF.

This clonotype was picked up many times. This chain connects TRBV19 to TRBJ1-5, with 8 bases identical to TRBD1. J gave up 6 bases and V 7 bases, and 8 bases lay outside the gene matches. Per the germline V gene, CDR1 is LNHDA and CDR2 is SQIVND (reference sequence). CDR3 size: 14 residues. The DNA of the CDR3 is TGTGCCAGTAACACGGGACAGGTGTTTCAGCCCCAGCATTTT. Protein product: CASNTGQVFQPQHF.

This clonotype was counted a single time. A clone one base away is much larger, so this may be a read error. The chain employs TRBV6-2 or TRBV6-3 and TRBJ2-1; possible D gene TRBD2, 5 bases. The CDR3 is 16 residues long. Germline CDR1 is MNHEY and CDR2 is SVGEGT. CDR3: CASGYGISYSYNEQFF. As DNA, the CDR3 is TGTGCCAGCGGTTACGGGATCTCCTATTCCTACAATGAGCAGTTCTTC.

The chain is built from TRBV18 and TRBJ1-6, with unresolved D. The CDR3 sequence is 10 residues long. V was cut by 3 bases and J by 9 bases, with 0 bases left in between. Germline CDR1 reads KGHSH; CDR2 reads LQKENI. As DNA, the CDR3 is TGTGCCAGCTCACCTTCACCCCTCCACTTT. Amino acids: CASSPSPLHF.

V usage is TRBV20-1 and J usage is TRBJ2-2; no clear D. Per the germline V gene, CDR1 is DFQATT and CDR2 is SNEGSKA (reference sequence). V lost 6 bases and J 8 bases, leaving 13 bases between the germline ends. The CDR3 sequence is 12 residues long. The CDR3 spells CSARRYEGELFF. The CDR3 DNA reads TGCAGTGCGCGACGGTACGAGGGGGAGCTGTTTTTT.

The chain's CDR3 is CASSEGQTDTQYF. The DNA for the CDR3 is TGTGCCAGCAGTGAAGGGCAGACAGATACGCAGTATTTT. V gene TRBV6-1 combines with J gene TRBJ2-3; no clear D. Germline V lookup: CDR1 MNHNS, CDR2 SASEGT. The V end was cut by 1 base, the J end by 3 bases, with 5 bases between. The CDR3 extends over 13 amino acids.

This clonotype has ten or more counts. J is TRBJ2-1 and V is TRBV25-1, with D maybe TRBD2 (7 bases). Germline values: CDR1 MGHDK, CDR2 SYGVNS. The CDR3 runs 18 residues. The V and J ends lost 4 bases and 6 bases respectively, with 25 bases between them. The CDR3 DNA reads as TGTGCCAGCAGTGGGGGTCAGGGGAGGGCCCCGCCTGGCAATGAGCAGTTCTTC. This sequence encodes CASSGGQGRAPPGNEQFF.

This clonotype has at least ten counts. The V and J genes are TRBV20-1 and TRBJ2-7; 7 positions agree with TRBD2. CDR1 DFQATT and CDR2 SNEGSKA come from the germline V gene (reference sequence). The trim removed 2 bases at V and 0 bases at J, leaving 7 bases unmatched. The CDR3 length is 15 residues. The DNA of the CDR3 is TGCAGTGCTAGAAGTCGCACTAGCGACTCCTACGAGCAGTACTTC. Encoded protein: CSARSRTSDSYEQYF.

This clonotype appeared a few times. The rearrangement joins TRBV11-2 to TRBJ2-1; 10 nucleotides agree with TRBD2. V lost 1 base to trimming and J lost 4 bases; unmatched junction nucleotides: 7. There are 17 residues in the CDR3. The germline V gene has CDR1 SGHAT and CDR2 FQNNGV. DNA of the CDR3: TGTGCCAGCAGCTTAGGGCTAGCGGGAGCTGCTTACAATGAGCAGTTCTTC. This encodes CASSLGLAGAAYNEQFF.

This clonotype was seen repeatedly, ten times or more. The V gene is TRBV28, the J gene TRBJ2-7, with D possibly matching TRBD2 (5 bases). V lost 3 bases and J lost 4, with 10 bases in between. The germline CDR1 and CDR2 sequences are MDHEN and SYDVKM. The CDR3 has 13 residues. CDR3: CASSLISGYEQYF. As DNA, the CDR3 is TGTGCCAGCAGTTTGATCTCGGGATACGAGCAGTACTTC.

This clonotype has a count of ten or more. V is TRBV29-1 and J is TRBJ2-1; no clear D gene. Trimming removed 8 bases from V and 0 bases from J, with 23 bases in between. CDR1 is SQVTM and CDR2 is ANQGSEA in the germline V gene. The CDR3 consists of 17 residues. The CDR3 reads CSSRPTSAGSSYNEQFF. CDR3 in DNA: TGCAGCTCGCGGCCTACATCGGCCGGCAGCTCCTACAATGAGCAGTTCTTC.

This clonotype was seen repeatedly, ten times or more. The chain uses TRBV15 and TRBJ2-7, with D maybe TRBD2 (6 bases). Germline values: CDR1 LNHNV, CDR2 YYDKDF (reference sequence). Trimming took off 0 bases at V and 6 bases at J, with 12 bases between the two ends. The CDR3 runs to 14 residues. The CDR3: CATSRERERLEQYF. In nucleotides, the CDR3 is TGTGCCACCAGCAGAGAGCGGGAACGGCTCGAGCAGTACTTC.